These T cell receptor beta chains were read from a single sample in a study of cytomegalovirus exposure and HLA in healthy donors. Sequencing was performed with immunoSEQ multiplex PCR; in TCRdb, only in-frame clones are kept and a portion is missing. Here the sample spans 150,000 to 200,000 clones, 75% being singletons. The sequencing input was PBMCs. These receptors all come from a male donor in good health and CMV-seronegative. CDR3s include the opening cysteine and the closing phenylalanine or tryptophan. Fields, in order: clone size, J gene, V gene, D gene, CDR3 DNA, CDR3 protein. A D gene is named only where the DNA matches it firmly. Clone size is not always given. Where it is, it says once, few, many or a class for expanded clones.

few TRBJ2-3 TRBV30 TRBD2 TGTGCCTGGGGGGAAGCGGGGCTTCTCACAGATACGCAGTATTTT CAWGEAGLLTDTQYF
NA TRBJ1-4 TRBV28 NA TGTGCCAGCAGTTTATGGACAGGTGGGGTTGAAAAACTGTTTTTT CASSLWTGGVEKLFF
few TRBJ2-1 TRBV2 NA TGTGCCAGCCTGACAGCGAGCGAGCAGTTCTTC CASLTASEQFF
NA TRBJ1-5 TRBV2 TRBD1 TGTGCCAGCAGGCTCGGGACAGGGCCCAATCAGCCCCAGCATTTT CASRLGTGPNQPQHF
NA TRBJ1-3 TRBV4-1 NA TGCGCCAGCAGCCAGGCGGGACCGCTCTCTGGAAACACCATATATTTT CASSQAGPLSGNTIYF
NA TRBJ2-1 TRBV2 TRBD1 TGTGCCAGCAGCGGGCAGGGGGCCTACAATGAGCAGTTCTTC CASSGQGAYNEQFF
NA TRBJ2-1 TRBV19 NA TGTGCCAGTAGTATGGCCTATCTAGGGGCAATTGAGCAGTTCTTC CASSMAYLGAIEQFF
once TRBJ2-3 TRBV4-1 NA TGCGCCAGCAGCCTAGGGGTCCCAGATACGCAGTATTTT CASSLGVPDTQYF
NA TRBJ1-3 TRBV28 NA TGTGCCAGCAGTCAGGGAGGGGGAGGAAACACCATATATTTT CASSQGGGGNTIYF
NA TRBJ1-2 TRBV9 TRBD1 TGTGCCAGCAGCGTAGAACACAGGGGTTATGGCTACACCTTC CASSVEHRGYGYTF
NA TRBJ2-7 TRBV7-9 TRBD2 TGTGCCAGCAGCTTAGCGTTTGGCGGGGGGGCCTACGAGCAGTACTTC CASSLAFGGGAYEQYF
NA TRBJ2-1 TRBV5-1 TRBD2 TGCGCCAGCAGCTTGGGCGGGGGGGCCTACAATGAGCAGTTCTTC CASSLGGGAYNEQFF
NA TRBJ1-1 TRBV29-1 NA TGCAGCGTTGTTCTCCCCCACCAAGCCATGAACACTGAAGCTTTCTTT CSVVLPHQAMNTEAFF
few TRBJ1-4 TRBV4-3 TRBD1 TGCGCCAGCAGCCTCACCGGACAGGGGTTAAATGAAAAACTGTTTTTT CASSLTGQGLNEKLFF
NA TRBJ1-1 TRBV5-8 TRBD1 TGTGCCAGCAGCTTGGAGACAGGGGGACCGGCTTTCTTT CASSLETGGPAFF
NA TRBJ2-7 TRBV30 TRBD1 TGTGCCTGGAGTGGGGGACAGGCCTACGAGCAGTACTTC CAWSGGQAYEQYF
NA TRBJ2-7 TRBV9 TRBD2 TGTGCCAGCAGCGTAGAACTAGCGGGAGTGGAGCAGTACTTC CASSVELAGVEQYF